A selection of T cell receptor beta chains follows, all from one sample in a study of blood T cell repertoires in COVID-19. Sequenced by immunoSEQ multiplex PCR; TCRdb stores in-frame clones only, minus some. This table has approximately 190,000 clones, 70% to 90% appearing once. The source material was peripheral blood. The receptor source for this set is a woman in her 70s with active or convalescent COVID-19. Each CDR3 is given with its conserved first and last residue. Fields, in order: V gene, clone size, D gene, J gene, CDR3 DNA, CDR3 protein. A D gene is named only where the DNA matches it firmly. Only some rows state a clone size, as once, few, many or a class for expanded clones.

v_gene: TRBV28; abundance: NA; d_gene: NA; j_gene: TRBJ1-5; CDR3nt: TGTGCCAGCAGTCCCCTCGGGAGCAGGCGAAATCAGCCCCAGCATTTT; CDR3aa: CASSPLGSRRNQPQHF
v_gene: TRBV9; abundance: once; d_gene: NA; j_gene: TRBJ2-5; CDR3nt: TGTGCCAGCAGCGAGGAGGATTGGGGAGAGACCCAGTACTTC; CDR3aa: CASSEEDWGETQYF
v_gene: TRBV5-4; abundance: NA; d_gene: NA; j_gene: TRBJ1-3; CDR3nt: TGTGCCAGCAGCTCGGGAGTCGGGACTCCTGGAAACACCATATATTTT; CDR3aa: CASSSGVGTPGNTIYF
v_gene: TRBV6-5; abundance: NA; d_gene: TRBD2; j_gene: TRBJ2-3; CDR3nt: TGTGCCAGCAGTTCTGGACTAGCGAGAGGAACAGATACGCAGTATTTT; CDR3aa: CASSSGLARGTDTQYF
v_gene: TRBV21-1; abundance: NA; d_gene: NA; j_gene: TRBJ2-2; CDR3nt: TGTGCCAGCAGCTCGAACGCCTCGCGAACAGGGACCGGGGAGCTGTTTTTT; CDR3aa: CASSSNASRTGTGELFF
v_gene: TRBV18; abundance: NA; d_gene: NA; j_gene: TRBJ1-1; CDR3nt: TGTGCCAGCTCATTTCGTGAGGACACTGAAGCTTTCTTT; CDR3aa: CASSFREDTEAFF
v_gene: TRBV10-3; abundance: few; d_gene: NA; j_gene: TRBJ2-7; CDR3nt: TGTGCCATCAGTGAGACCCTGGCTCACGAGCAGTACTTC; CDR3aa: CAISETLAHEQYF
v_gene: TRBV2; abundance: few; d_gene: TRBD2; j_gene: TRBJ2-7; CDR3nt: TGTGCCAGCAGGAGGGACGGGGGGTACGAGCAGTACTTC; CDR3aa: CASRRDGGYEQYF
v_gene: TRBV5-1; abundance: once; d_gene: NA; j_gene: TRBJ1-1; CDR3nt: TGCGCCAGCAGCTTGAATCCCCGGGACACCGCTTTGAACACTGAAGCTTTCTTT; CDR3aa: CASSLNPRDTALNTEAFF
v_gene: TRBV29-1; abundance: NA; d_gene: TRBD1; j_gene: TRBJ1-1; CDR3nt: TGCAGCGCGCAAGGGGGACAGGGGATCGCTGAAGCTTTCTTT; CDR3aa: CSAQGGQGIAEAFF
v_gene: TRBV15; abundance: once; d_gene: TRBD1; j_gene: TRBJ2-7; CDR3nt: TGTGCCACCAGCAGAGATGGAGTGGGACAGGGGCCCGACCAGTACTTC; CDR3aa: CATSRDGVGQGPDQYF
v_gene: TRBV7-3; abundance: NA; d_gene: NA; j_gene: TRBJ2-2; CDR3nt: TGTGCCAGCAGCTTTGGGCAGAGGAACACCGGGGAGCTGTTTTTT; CDR3aa: CASSFGQRNTGELFF
v_gene: TRBV9; abundance: NA; d_gene: TRBD2; j_gene: TRBJ2-1; CDR3nt: TGTGCCAGCAGCGTAGTCGGGACTAGCGTTTACAATGAGCAGTTCTTC; CDR3aa: CASSVVGTSVYNEQFF
v_gene: TRBV6-1; abundance: NA; d_gene: NA; j_gene: TRBJ1-4; CDR3nt: TGTGCCAGCAGTGAAGGACTCCGATGGAATGAAAAACTGTTTTTT; CDR3aa: CASSEGLRWNEKLFF
v_gene: TRBV2; abundance: NA; d_gene: TRBD1; j_gene: TRBJ2-3; CDR3nt: TGTGCCAGCAAGAGGGACAGGGCCTACACAGATACGCAGTATTTT; CDR3aa: CASKRDRAYTDTQYF
v_gene: TRBV6-5; abundance: NA; d_gene: NA; j_gene: TRBJ1-1; CDR3nt: TGTGCCAGCAGCTCGAGGGTGGAAACTGAAGCTTTCTTT; CDR3aa: CASSSRVETEAFF
v_gene: TRBV6-6; abundance: NA; d_gene: NA; j_gene: TRBJ1-5; CDR3nt: TGTGCCAGCAGTTACTCCTCCCAGGGGAGTCAGCCCCAGCATTTT; CDR3aa: CASSYSSQGSQPQHF
v_gene: TRBV28; abundance: NA; d_gene: TRBD1; j_gene: TRBJ2-6; CDR3nt: TGTGCCACCAGACAGGGGTTTGGGGCCAACGTCCTGACTTTC; CDR3aa: CATRQGFGANVLTF
v_gene: TRBV6-5; abundance: NA; d_gene: TRBD1; j_gene: TRBJ1-2; CDR3nt: TGTGCCAGCAGGCCGCCGGGACAGAGAAACTATGGCTACACCTTC; CDR3aa: CASRPPGQRNYGYTF
v_gene: TRBV27; abundance: NA; d_gene: NA; j_gene: TRBJ2-2; CDR3nt: TGTGCCAGCAGTTTCATCTCTACCGGGTTCTACACCGGGGAGCTGTTTTTT; CDR3aa: CASSFISTGFYTGELFF
v_gene: TRBV30; abundance: NA; d_gene: TRBD1; j_gene: TRBJ1-2; CDR3nt: TGTGCCTCGGGGGACAGTGTTGGCTACACCTTC; CDR3aa: CASGDSVGYTF
v_gene: TRBV6-5; abundance: NA; d_gene: NA; j_gene: TRBJ1-3; CDR3nt: TGTGCCAGCAGGAGACAGTCTGGAAACACCATATATTTT; CDR3aa: CASRRQSGNTIYF
v_gene: TRBV6-6; abundance: NA; d_gene: NA; j_gene: TRBJ2-2; CDR3nt: TGTGCCAGCAGCAACCTAGGGGGAACCGGGGAGCTGTTTTTT; CDR3aa: CASSNLGGTGELFF
v_gene: TRBV9; abundance: NA; d_gene: TRBD1; j_gene: TRBJ2-3; CDR3nt: TGTGCCAGCAGCGTGAGGGGGCGCGGCGCAGATACGCAGTATTTT; CDR3aa: CASSVRGRGADTQYF
v_gene: TRBV19; abundance: NA; d_gene: TRBD1; j_gene: TRBJ1-3; CDR3nt: TGTGCCAGTAGTATCCGGGACAGGCCTCCTTTAAGTGGAAACACCATATATTTT; CDR3aa: CASSIRDRPPLSGNTIYF
v_gene: TRBV3-1/TRBV3-2; abundance: NA; d_gene: NA; j_gene: TRBJ1-2; CDR3nt: TGTGCCACCAGGGGAGCTAACTATGGCTACACCTTC; CDR3aa: CATRGANYGYTF